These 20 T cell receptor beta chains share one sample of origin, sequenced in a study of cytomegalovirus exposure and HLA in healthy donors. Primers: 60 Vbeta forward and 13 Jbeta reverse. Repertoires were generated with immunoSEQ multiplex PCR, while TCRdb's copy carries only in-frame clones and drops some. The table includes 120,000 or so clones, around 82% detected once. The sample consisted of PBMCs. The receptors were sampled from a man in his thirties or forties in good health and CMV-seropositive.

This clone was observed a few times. The chain's CDR3 is CASSLGLAGGPLVTQYF. The CDR3 region has the DNA TGTGCCAGCAGCTTGGGACTAGCGGGAGGGCCTTTGGTTACGCAGTATTTT. The chain joins TRBV5-4 to TRBJ2-3, with 14 bases matching TRBD2. The V and J ends lost 0 bases and 8 bases, in that order; junction bases with no gene match: 8. CDR1 SGHNT and CDR2 YYREEE come from the germline V gene (reference sequence). CDR3 length: 17 amino acids.

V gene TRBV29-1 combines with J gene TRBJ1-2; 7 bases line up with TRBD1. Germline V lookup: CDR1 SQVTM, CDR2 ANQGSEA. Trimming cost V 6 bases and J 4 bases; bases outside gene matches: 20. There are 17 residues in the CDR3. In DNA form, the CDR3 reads TGCAGCGTCCCGGGGACAGTAACACACGGAGGCCTCTATGGCTACACCTTC. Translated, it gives CSVPGTVTHGGLYGYTF. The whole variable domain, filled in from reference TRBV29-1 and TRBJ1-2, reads SAVISQKPSRDICQRGTSLTIQCQVDSQVTMMFWYRQQPGQSLTLIATANQGSEATYESGFVIDKFPISRPNLTFSTLTVSNMSPEDSSIYLCSVPGTVTHGGLYGYTFGSGTRLTVV.

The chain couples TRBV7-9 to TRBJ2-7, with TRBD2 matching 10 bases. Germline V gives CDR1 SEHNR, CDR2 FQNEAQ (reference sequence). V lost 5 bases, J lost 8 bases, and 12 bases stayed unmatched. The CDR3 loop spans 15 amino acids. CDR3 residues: CASSLASGRYIQQYF. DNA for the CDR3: TGTGCCAGCAGCCTCGCTAGCGGGAGATACATCCAGCAGTACTTC.

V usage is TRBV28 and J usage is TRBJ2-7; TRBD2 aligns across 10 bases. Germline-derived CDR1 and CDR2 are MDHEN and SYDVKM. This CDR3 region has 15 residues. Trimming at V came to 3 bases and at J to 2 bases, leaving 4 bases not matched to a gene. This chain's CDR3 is CASSFGGTSAYEQYF. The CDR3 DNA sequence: TGTGCCAGCAGTTTTGGCGGGACTAGCGCCTACGAGCAGTACTTC.

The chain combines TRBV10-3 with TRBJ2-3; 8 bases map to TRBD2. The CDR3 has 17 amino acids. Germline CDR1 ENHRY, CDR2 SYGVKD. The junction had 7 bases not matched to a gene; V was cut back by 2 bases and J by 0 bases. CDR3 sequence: CAISETGGDPSTDTQYF. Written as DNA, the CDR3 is TGTGCCATCAGTGAGACGGGAGGGGATCCCAGCACAGATACGCAGTATTTT.

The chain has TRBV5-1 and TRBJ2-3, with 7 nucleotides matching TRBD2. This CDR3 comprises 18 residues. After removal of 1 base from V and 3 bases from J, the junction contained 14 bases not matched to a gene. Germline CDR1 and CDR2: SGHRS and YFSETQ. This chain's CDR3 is CASSLYRPRSGGTDTQYF. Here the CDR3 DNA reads TGCGCCAGCAGCTTGTACCGCCCCCGTTCGGGAGGTACAGATACGCAGTATTTT.

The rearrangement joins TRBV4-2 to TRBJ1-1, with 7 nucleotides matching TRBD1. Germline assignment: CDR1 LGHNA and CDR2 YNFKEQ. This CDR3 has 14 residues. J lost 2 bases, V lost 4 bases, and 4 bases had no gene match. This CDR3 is CASSRQGLNTEAFF. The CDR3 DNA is TGTGCCAGCAGCCGACAGGGTTTAAACACTGAAGCTTTCTTT.

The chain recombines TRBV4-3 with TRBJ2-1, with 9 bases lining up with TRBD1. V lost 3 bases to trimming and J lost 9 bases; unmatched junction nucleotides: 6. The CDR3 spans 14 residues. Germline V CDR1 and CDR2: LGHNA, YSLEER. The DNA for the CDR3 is TGCGCCAGCAGCCAGACAGGGGGGAAAGTTGAGCAGTTCTTC. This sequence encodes CASSQTGGKVEQFF.

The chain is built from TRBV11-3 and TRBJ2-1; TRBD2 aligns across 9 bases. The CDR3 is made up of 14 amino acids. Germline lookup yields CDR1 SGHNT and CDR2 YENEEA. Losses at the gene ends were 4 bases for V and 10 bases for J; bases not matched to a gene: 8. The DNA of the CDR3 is TGTGCCAGCAGCTGGGGGACTAGCAGGGGGGAGCAGTTCTTC. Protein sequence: CASSWGTSRGEQFF.

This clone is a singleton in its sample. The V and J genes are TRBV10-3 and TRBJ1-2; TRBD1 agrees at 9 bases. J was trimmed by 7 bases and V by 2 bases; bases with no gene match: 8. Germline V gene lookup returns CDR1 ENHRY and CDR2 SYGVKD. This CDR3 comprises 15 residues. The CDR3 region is CAISEVTGGSSGYTF. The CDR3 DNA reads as TGTGCCATCAGTGAGGTTACAGGGGGCTCGAGTGGCTACACCTTC.

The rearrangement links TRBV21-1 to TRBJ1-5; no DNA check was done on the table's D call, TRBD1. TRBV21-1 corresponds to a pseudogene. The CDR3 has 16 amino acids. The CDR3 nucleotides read TGTGCCAGCAGCAAAGGGGACAGCTTGTTATCTCAGCCCCAGCATTTT. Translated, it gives CASSKGDSLLSQPQHF.

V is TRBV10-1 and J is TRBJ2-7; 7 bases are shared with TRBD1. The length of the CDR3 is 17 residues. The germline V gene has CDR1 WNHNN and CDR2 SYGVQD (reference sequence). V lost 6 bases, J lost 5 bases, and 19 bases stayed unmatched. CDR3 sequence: CASRPLDETGSKNEQYF. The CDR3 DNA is TGCGCCAGCAGACCCCTCGATGAGACAGGGTCGAAGAACGAGCAGTACTTC.

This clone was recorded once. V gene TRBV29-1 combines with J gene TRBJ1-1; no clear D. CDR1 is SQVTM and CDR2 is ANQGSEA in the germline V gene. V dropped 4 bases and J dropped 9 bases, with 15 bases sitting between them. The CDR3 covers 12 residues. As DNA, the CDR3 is TGCAGCGTTGGAATCACGAGGGAGAAAGCTTTCTTT. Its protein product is CSVGITREKAFF.

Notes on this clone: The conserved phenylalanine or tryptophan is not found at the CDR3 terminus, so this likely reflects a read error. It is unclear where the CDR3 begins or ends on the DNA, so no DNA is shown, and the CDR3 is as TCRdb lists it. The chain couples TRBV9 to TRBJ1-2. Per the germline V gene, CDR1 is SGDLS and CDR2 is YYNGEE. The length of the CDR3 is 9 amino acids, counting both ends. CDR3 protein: CASSERLVS.

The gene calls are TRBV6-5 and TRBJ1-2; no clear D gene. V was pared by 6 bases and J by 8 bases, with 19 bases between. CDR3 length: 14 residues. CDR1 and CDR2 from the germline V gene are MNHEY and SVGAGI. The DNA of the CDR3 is TGTGCCAGCAGACCGTTGAGGCGCGGTGGGGGCTACACCTTC. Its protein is CASRPLRRGGGYTF.

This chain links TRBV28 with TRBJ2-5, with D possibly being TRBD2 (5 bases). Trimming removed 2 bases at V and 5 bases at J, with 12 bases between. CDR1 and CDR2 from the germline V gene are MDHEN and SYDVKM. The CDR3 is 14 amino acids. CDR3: CASSLEGSGETQYF. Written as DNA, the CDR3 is TGTGCCAGCAGTTTAGAGGGTAGTGGGGAGACCCAGTACTTC.

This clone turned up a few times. CDR3 region: CASSKLPPGQGKETQYF. The CDR3 coding sequence is TGTGCCAGTAGTAAACTCCCACCGGGACAGGGGAAAGAGACCCAGTACTTC. This chain uses TRBV19 with TRBJ2-5, with 10 positions matching TRBD1. Trimming took 4 bases from V and 3 from J; bases not matched to a gene: 11. The CDR3 contains 17 residues. Germline V gene sequence: CDR1 LNHDA, CDR2 SQIVND (reference sequence).

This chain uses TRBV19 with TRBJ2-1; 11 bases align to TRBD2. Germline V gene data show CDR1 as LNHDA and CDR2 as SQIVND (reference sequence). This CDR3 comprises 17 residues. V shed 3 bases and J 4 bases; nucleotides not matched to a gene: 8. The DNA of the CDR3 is TGTGCCAGTAGTATGGGTAGCGGGAGGGCCGTGTACAATGAGCAGTTCTTC. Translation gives CASSMGSGRAVYNEQFF.

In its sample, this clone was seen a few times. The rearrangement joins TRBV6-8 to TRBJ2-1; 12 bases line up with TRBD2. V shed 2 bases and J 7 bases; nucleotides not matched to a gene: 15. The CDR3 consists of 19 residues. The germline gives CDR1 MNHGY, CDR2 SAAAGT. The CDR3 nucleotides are TGTGCCAGCAGTTACCCGGTTGGACTAGCGGGACCGACGGGGAATGAGCAGTTCTTC. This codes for CASSYPVGLAGPTGNEQFF.

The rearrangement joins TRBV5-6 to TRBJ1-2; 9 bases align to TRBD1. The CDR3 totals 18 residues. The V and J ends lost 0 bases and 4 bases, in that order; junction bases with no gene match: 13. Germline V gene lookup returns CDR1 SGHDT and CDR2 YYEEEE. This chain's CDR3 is CASSLGGPRGTGSYGYTF. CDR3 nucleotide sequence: TGTGCCAGCAGCTTGGGTGGGCCGCGGGGGACAGGGAGCTATGGCTACACCTTC.